This T cell receptor beta chain stems from a study of post-analysis software for immune sequencing data. Overall study context: The patients showed relapsing-remitting, secondary progressive and progressive-relapsing multiple sclerosis courses. Study-wide points: Analysis by F measure revealed that same-batch samples clustered strongly together. About five TRBV segments occurring more often in patients than controls included TRBV5-6, TRBV5-1 and TRBV20-1. Controls had significantly higher normalized Chao1 diversity than multiple sclerosis patients.

This CDR3 comprises 13 residues. Trimming stripped 5 bases from V and 13 bases from J, with 15 bases between. Incorporated into the TCR beta cDNA libraries were unique molecular identifiers, which served to reduce PCR and sequencing biases. From the PCR reads, TCRdb called clonotypes with MiXCR, one entry per CDR3 protein. The sample gives about half a million distinct CDR3 sequences, around 36% of which show up once; 5% to 6% is in the top ten. This clonotype turned up a few times. Antigen: not known. This sequence was found in a girl aged 2-17 years with multiple sclerosis. Input material: blood. This chain links TRBV12-3 or TRBV12-4 with TRBJ1-6; the D gene is possibly TRBD1 (5 bases). DNA of the CDR3: TGTGCCAGCAGTCCTCTGGGACTACCGCCCCTCCACTTT. The encoded protein is CASSPLGLPPLHF.